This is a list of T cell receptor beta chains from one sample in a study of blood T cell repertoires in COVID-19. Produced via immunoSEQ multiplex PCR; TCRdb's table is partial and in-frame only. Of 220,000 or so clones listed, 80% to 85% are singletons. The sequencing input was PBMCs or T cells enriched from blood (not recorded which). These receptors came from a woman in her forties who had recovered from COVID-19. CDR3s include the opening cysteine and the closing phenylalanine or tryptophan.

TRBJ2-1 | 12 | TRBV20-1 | CSASLDSYEQFF
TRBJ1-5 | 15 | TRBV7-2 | CASSPDSSPNQPQHF
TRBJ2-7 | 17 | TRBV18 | CASSLAQSGLATYEQYF
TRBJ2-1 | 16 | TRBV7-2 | CASSQVGTSGSNEQFF
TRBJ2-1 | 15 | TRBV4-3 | CASSQAQTLYNEQFF
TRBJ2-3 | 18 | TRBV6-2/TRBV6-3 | CASSYLATSGRTADTQYF
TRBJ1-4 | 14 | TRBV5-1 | CASSPGGEGEKLFF
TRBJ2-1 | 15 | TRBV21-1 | CASPNTGTSYNEQFF
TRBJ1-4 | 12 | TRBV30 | CAWKGEGEKLFF
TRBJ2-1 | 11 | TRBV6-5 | CASSRGDEQFF
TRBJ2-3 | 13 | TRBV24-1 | CATSDPLSDTQYF
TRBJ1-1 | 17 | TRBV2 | CASREGRLRGVNTEAFF
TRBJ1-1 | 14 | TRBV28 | CASSFPPNSAEAFF
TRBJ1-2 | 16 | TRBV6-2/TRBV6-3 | CASSYSFREGAFGYTF
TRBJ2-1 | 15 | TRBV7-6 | CASSLVREGVNEQFF
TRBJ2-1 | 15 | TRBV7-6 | CASSLGSVGVNEQFF
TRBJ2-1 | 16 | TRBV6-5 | CASSSLTSGSGNEQFF
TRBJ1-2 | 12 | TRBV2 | CASSATAYGYTF
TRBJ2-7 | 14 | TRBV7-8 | CASSLGGSGSEQYF
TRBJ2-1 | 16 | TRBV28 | CASYPRAGGPYNEQFF
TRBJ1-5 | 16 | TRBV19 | CASSIMAGYSNQPQHF
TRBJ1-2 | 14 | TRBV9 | CASKDGGLDYGYTF
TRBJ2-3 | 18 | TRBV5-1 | CASSLGSLAGGRENTQYF
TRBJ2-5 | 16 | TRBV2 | CASIPDVLAGDETQYF
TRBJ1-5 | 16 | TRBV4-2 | CASSHPRDRDNQPQHF
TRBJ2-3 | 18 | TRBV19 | CASSISRSGSPSTDTQYF
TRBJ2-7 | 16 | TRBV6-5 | CASSSKAGGLAYEQYF
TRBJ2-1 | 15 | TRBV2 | CASSEELAGYNEQFF
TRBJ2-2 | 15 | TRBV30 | CAWSRGRGITGELFF
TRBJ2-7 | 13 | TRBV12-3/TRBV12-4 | CASSFGRDWEQYF
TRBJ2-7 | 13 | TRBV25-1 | CASSSGTAYEQYF
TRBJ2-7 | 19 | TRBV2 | CASSEALPMRWVQGDEQYF
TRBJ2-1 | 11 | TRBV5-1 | CASSLGEKQFF
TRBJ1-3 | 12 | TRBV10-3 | CAIRNTGNTIYF
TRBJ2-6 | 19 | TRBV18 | CASSPQVGTGGSGANVLTF
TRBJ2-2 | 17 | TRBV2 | CASSEMSGGSGTGELFF
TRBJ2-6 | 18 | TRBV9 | CASSVSGVGGAGANVLTF
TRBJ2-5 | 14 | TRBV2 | CASNSKDRGETQYF
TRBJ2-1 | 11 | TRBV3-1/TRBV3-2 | CASSQRDEQFF
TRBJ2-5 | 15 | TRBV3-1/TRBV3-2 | CASSRSASSQETQYF
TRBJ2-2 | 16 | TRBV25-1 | CASTPAGEANTGELFF
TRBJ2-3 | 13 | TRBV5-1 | CASRSTSTDTQYF
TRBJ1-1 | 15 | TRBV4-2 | CASSQYTGGPTEAFF
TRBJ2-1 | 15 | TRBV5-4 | CASSLTSGSSDEQFF
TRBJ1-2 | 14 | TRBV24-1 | CATSEPDRDYGYTF
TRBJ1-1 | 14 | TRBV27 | CASSMRLSNTEAFF
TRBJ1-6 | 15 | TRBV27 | CASSLRGRDNSPLHF
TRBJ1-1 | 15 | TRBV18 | CASSPYRGPDTEAFF